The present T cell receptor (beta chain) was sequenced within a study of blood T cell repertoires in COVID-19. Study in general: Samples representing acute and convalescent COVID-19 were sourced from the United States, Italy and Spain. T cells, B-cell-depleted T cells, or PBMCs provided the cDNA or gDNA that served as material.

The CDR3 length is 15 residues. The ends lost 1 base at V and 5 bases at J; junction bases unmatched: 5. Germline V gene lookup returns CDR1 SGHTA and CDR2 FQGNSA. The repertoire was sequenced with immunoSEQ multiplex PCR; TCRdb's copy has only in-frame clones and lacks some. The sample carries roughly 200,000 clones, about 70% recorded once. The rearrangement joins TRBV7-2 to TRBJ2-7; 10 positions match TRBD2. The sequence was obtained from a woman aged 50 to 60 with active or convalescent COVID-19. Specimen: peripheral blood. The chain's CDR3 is CASSLGASGSDEQYF. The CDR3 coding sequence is TGTGCCAGCAGCTTAGGGGCTAGCGGGAGCGACGAGCAGTACTTC.